The sequence of this T cell receptor beta chain was determined in a study of blood T cells in healthy people across ages (dated by TCRdb to 2013 to 2016). Study-level background: In model experiments, roughly one uniquely barcoded TCR beta cDNA molecule per two T cells was captured by template switching. The donors were divided into four age groups: young (average approximately 15 years), middle-aged (almost 40), aged (around 67) and long-lived (roughly 88). To avoid experimental bias, donors of different ages were spread randomly across the sequencing lanes. Age-related changes in TCR beta repertoire diversity were measured in the study by deep sequencing normalized with unique cDNA molecular identifiers. Two additional independent replicas of 1 million unique cDNA reads from the same blood draw were analyzed for two donors (one aged 18 to 29 and one aged 80 or older).

As to this clonotype: This receptor's antigen is unknown. Base quality data are lacking; no much larger clone is found one base away.

The roughly 37 donors, aged roughly 6 to 95 years, were systemically healthy Caucasian individuals from Russia. Ten milliliters of peripheral blood were drawn from each donor into EDTA-treated Vacutainer tubes. PBMCs were isolated by Ficoll-Paque density-gradient centrifugation, with at least 6.5 million obtained per sample. Trizol reagent was used to extract total RNA from PBMCs, with at least 5.5 micrograms per sample. For every donor, an aliquot of PBMCs went through flow cytometry to measure the percentages of naive CD45RAhigh/CD27high T cells. The library came from 5' RACE. The run used an Illumina HiSeq 2500. The second PCR ran for about 7 to 11 cycles and used a J-beta primer mix along with a sample-barcoded 5' primer. A unique molecular identifier was introduced onto each TCR beta cDNA molecule by a template-switch 5' adaptor carrying 12 random nucleotides. At least 3 million CDR3-containing paired-end reads were obtained from each sample. First-strand cDNA was synthesized from all RNA with the Mint cDNA synthesis kit, primed by a TRBC-specific oligonucleotide. Following uracil-DNA glycosylase treatment, a first 18-cycle PCR with universal primers M1SS and BC2_uni_R was performed on all cDNA. Processing in the source paper ran as follows. For normalization, 1 million high-quality reads were randomly selected from each sample, with every read carrying a distinct molecular identifier. Instead of being binned into consensus sequences, reads that shared molecular identifiers were thrown out. MiTCR, run with a Q25 quality threshold and the strictest error-elimination algorithm, handled CDR3 identification, clonotype clustering and error correction. Lower-bound total TCR beta diversity was estimated with a nonparametric unseen species model using Euler transformation. TCRdb's own reprocessing of the public reads used fastp at Q25 and MiXCR and kept productive beta chains. Entries are consolidated by CDR3 protein sequence, retaining the most common genes and DNA. These V and J calls derive from TCRdb rather than the authors' analysis. For this sample the table gives about 1,500,000 distinct CDR3 sequences, of which roughly 27% were detected only once. The top ten hold 7% to 9% of the sample.

What the study reported, not specific to this receptor: There was a strong correlation between observed TCR beta diversity and the percentage of naive T cells measured by flow cytometry. Observed TCR beta diversity per million T cells fell roughly linearly with age, and a significant reduction was already apparent by age about 43. Estimates of total diversity from one million sequenced T cells were regarded as lower bounds and underestimates. Donor CMV infection status was unknown, potentially confounding age-related changes in expanded clonotypes. Bulk unsorted PBMC profiling prevented conclusive comparison of naive and antigen-experienced compartments. Compared with the aged group, the long-lived group had more naive CD4+ T cells, fewer expanded clones and increased TCR diversity, suggesting age selection.

The TCR was taken from a woman aged 25 to 39 in good health. The sequenced sample consisted of blood.

CDR3 protein: CATSDNPPGRFSEQFF. The nucleotide sequence is TGTGCCACCAGTGACAATCCTCCGGGACGGTTCAGTGAGCAGTTCTTC. In this chain, TRBV24-1 is recombined with TRBJ2-1; the D gene cannot be resolved beyond TRBD1 or TRBD2, each matching 5 bases. Trimming costs V 4 bases and J 9 bases, and their ends lie 21 bases apart. The CDR3 sequence holds 16 residues, the cysteine and phenylalanine included. The DNA shown is the 48-base CDR3, in frame from base 1. For CDR1 and CDR2, the germline V gene lists KGHDR and SFDVKD.